This TCR beta chain was observed in a study of early T cells in non-severe SARS-CoV-2 infection. Via MiXCR, TCRdb re-called the 5' RACE reads, giving one row per CDR3 protein. The sample lists about 85,000 distinct CDR3 sequences, approximately 15% seen once, with roughly 6.4% in the top ten. The sequencing sample was made of whole blood. The source is an adult who was a healthcare worker with PCR-confirmed SARS-CoV-2 infection or an uninfected control (not recorded which).

CDR3 amino acids: CASSTPISGYTF. Written as DNA, the CDR3 is TGTGCCAGCAGCACCCCAATTTCTGGCTACACCTTC. The rearrangement joins TRBV28 to TRBJ1-2; D not certain. Trimming took off 6 bases at V and 7 bases at J, with 12 bases between the two ends. From germline, CDR1 is MDHEN and CDR2 SYDVKM. The CDR3 consists of 12 residues.